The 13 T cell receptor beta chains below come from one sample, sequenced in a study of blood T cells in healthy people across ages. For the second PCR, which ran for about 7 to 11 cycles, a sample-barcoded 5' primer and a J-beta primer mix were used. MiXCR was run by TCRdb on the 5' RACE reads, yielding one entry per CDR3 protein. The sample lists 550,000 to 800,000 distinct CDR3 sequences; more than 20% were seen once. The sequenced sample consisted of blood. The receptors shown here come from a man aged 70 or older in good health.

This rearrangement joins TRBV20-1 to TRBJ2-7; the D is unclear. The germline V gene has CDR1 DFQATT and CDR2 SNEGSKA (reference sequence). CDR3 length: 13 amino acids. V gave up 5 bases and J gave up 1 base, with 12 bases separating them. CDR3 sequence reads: CSAGDTGSYEQYF. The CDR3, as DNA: TGCAGTGCTGGGGATACCGGTTCCTACGAGCAGTACTTC.

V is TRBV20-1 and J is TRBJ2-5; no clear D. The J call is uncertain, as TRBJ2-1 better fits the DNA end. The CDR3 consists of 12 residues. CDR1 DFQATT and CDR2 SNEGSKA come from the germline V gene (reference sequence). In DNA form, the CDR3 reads TGCAGTGCTAGCAGACTGTACAATGAGCAGTTCTTC. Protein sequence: CSASRLYNEQFF.

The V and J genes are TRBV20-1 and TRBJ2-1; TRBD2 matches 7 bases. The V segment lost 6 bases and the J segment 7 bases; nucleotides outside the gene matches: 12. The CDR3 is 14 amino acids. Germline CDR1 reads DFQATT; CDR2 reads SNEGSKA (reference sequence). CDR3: CSATLGVGGNEQFF. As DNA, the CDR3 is TGCAGTGCCACGTTAGGGGTCGGGGGGAATGAGCAGTTCTTC.

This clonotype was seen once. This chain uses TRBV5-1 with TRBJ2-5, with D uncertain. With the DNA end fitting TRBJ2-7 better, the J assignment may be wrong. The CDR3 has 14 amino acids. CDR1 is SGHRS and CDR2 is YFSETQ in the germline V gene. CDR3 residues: CASSLLTDPYEQYF. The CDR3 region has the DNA TGCGCCAGCAGCTTGCTAACGGACCCCTACGAGCAGTACTTC.

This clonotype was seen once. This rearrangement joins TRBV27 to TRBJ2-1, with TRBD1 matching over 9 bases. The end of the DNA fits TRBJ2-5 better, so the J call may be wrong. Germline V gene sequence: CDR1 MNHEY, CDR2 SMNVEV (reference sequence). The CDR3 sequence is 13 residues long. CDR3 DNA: TGTGCCAGCAGTGAACAGGGGGCGAAGACCCAGTACTTC. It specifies CASSEQGAKTQYF.

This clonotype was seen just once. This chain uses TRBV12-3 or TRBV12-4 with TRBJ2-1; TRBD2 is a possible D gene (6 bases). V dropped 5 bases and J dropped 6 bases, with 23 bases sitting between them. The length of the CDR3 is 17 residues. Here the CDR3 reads CASSLPPGAILGNEQFF. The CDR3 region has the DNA TGTGCCAGCAGTCTCCCTCCGGGAGCCATCCTAGGCAATGAGCAGTTCTTC.

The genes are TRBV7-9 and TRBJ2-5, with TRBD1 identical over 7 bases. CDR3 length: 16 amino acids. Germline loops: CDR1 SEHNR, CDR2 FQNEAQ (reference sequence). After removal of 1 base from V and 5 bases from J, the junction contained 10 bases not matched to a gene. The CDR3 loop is CASSLVGDRGRETQYF. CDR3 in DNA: TGTGCCAGCAGCTTAGTCGGGGACAGAGGTCGGGAGACCCAGTACTTC.

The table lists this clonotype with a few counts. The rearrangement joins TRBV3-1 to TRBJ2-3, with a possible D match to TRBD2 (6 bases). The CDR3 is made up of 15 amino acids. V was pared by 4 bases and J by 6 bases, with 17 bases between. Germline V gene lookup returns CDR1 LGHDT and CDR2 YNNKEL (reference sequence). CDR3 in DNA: TGTGCCAGCAGCCCCCAGGGACTTGACGCCGATACGCAGTATTTT. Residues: CASSPQGLDADTQYF.

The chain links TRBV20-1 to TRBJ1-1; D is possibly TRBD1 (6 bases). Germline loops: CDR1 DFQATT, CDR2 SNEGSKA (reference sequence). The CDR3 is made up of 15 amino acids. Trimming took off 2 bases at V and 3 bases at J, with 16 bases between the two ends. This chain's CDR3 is CSARRGGLFDTEAFF. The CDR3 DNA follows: TGCAGTGCTAGAAGGGGGGGTTTATTTGACACTGAAGCTTTCTTT.

The CDR3 DNA is TGCAGTGCTAGTGGCCTAGCGGGAGGATACGAGCAGTACTTC. Amino acids: CSASGLAGGYEQYF. The chain combines TRBV20-1 with TRBJ2-5; 11 bases fit TRBD2. The DNA end lines up better with TRBJ2-7; the J call may be wrong. There are 14 residues in the CDR3. Germline values: CDR1 DFQATT, CDR2 SNEGSKA (reference sequence).

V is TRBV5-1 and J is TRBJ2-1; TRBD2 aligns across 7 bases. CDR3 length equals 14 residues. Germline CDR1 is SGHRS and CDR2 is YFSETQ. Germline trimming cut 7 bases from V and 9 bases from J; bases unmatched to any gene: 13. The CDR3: CASVWEAGRSEQFF. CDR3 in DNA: TGCGCCAGCGTCTGGGAAGCGGGAAGGTCTGAGCAGTTCTTC.

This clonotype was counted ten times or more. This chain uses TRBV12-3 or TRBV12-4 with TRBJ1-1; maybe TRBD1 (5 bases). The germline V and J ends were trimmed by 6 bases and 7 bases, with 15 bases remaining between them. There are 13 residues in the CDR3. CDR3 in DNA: TGTGCCAGCAGCCGTCAGGGCGCGGGTGAAGCTTTCTTT. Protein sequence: CASSRQGAGEAFF.

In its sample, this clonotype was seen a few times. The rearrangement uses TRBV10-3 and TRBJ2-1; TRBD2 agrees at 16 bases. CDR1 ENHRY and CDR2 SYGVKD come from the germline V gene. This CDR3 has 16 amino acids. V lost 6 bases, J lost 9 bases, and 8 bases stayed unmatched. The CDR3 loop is CAISGTSGRAHSEQFF. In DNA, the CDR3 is TGTGCCATCAGCGGGACTAGCGGGAGGGCCCACAGTGAGCAGTTCTTC.